The next 26 T cell receptor beta chains were all read from a single sample in a study of vaccination effects on CD4 cells after COVID-19. These receptors are not linked to any known antigen. The data were produced by immunoSEQ multiplex PCR, yet TCRdb's version contains in-frame clones alone and is incomplete. The sample carries 70,000 to 95,000 clones, roughly 73% recorded once. ViraFEST expansion of antigen-specific CD4+ T cells with viral peptide pools preceded sequencing. Cultured cells yielded isolated CD4+ T cells after less than 11 days. Everyone in the study got two shots of either the BNT162b2 or mRNA-1273 vaccine. The source material was CD4+ T cells from PBMCs cultured with HCoV-OC43 spike peptides, sampled after COVID-19 vaccination. Subset in this sample: HCoV-OC43 spike overlapping peptide pool stimulation. All receptors derive from a human donor who received a COVID-19 vaccine.

The count of this clone is one. This sequence joins TRBV28 and TRBJ1-5; tentatively, D is TRBD1 (6 bases). This CDR3 has 19 residues. V was cut by 1 base and J by 5 bases, with 24 bases left in between. CDR1 is MDHEN and CDR2 is SYDVKM in the germline V gene. The CDR3 loop reads CASSLYRQWSGGGYQPQHF. The CDR3 nucleotides read TGTGCCAGCAGTTTATATAGGCAGTGGAGTGGAGGGGGGTATCAGCCCCAGCATTTT.

The chain recombines TRBV9 with TRBJ2-1; TRBD2 matches at 11 bases. The CDR3 runs to 17 residues. V shed 4 bases and J 8 bases; nucleotides not matched to a gene: 14. The V gene's germline CDR1 is SGDLS and CDR2 YYNGEE. The CDR3 DNA reads TGTGCCAGCAGCATAGTGGGGCTAGCGGGGGGACGGGATGAGCAGTTCTTC. Translated, it gives CASSIVGLAGGRDEQFF.

This rearrangement joins TRBV5-8 to TRBJ1-3, with D hard to call. The CDR3 spans 16 residues. V was shortened by 0 bases and J by 0 bases, with 10 bases between the two germline ends. Germline CDR1 is SGHTS and CDR2 is YDEGEE. CDR3 amino acids: CASSLGSFNSGNTIYF. CDR3 nucleotides: TGTGCCAGCAGCTTGGGAAGCTTCAACTCTGGAAACACCATATATTTT.

This clone was counted only a few times. The rearrangement joins TRBV24-1 to TRBJ2-1, with D maybe TRBD1 (6 bases). The germline V gene encodes CDR1 KGHDR and CDR2 SFDVKD. The CDR3 sequence is 13 residues long. The germline V and J ends were trimmed by 7 bases and 0 bases, with 6 bases remaining between them. CDR3 DNA sequence: TGTGCCACCAGGGACAGCTCCTACAATGAGCAGTTCTTC. Encoded protein: CATRDSSYNEQFF.

The rearrangement joins TRBV18 to TRBJ1-4, with 8 positions matching TRBD1. The V and J ends lost 2 bases and 8 bases, in that order; junction bases with no gene match: 4. CDR1 KGHSH and CDR2 LQKENI come from the germline V gene. CDR3 size: 14 residues. The CDR3 is CASSPARGREKLFF. CDR3 coding DNA: TGTGCCAGCTCACCAGCCAGGGGGCGCGAAAAACTGTTTTTT.

V and J are TRBV10-1 and TRBJ2-7; 9 bases line up with TRBD1. The CDR3 is 14 amino acids. The V segment lost 5 bases and the J segment 5 bases; nucleotides outside the gene matches: 7. Germline CDR1 reads WNHNN; CDR2 reads SYGVQD (reference sequence). The CDR3 region has the DNA TGCGCCAGCAGTCCGGGACAGGGTAGGCACGAGCAGTACGTC. This gives the protein CASSPGQGRHEQYV.

The genes are TRBV27 and TRBJ1-1, with D maybe TRBD1 (6 bases). The V gene lost 5 bases and the J gene lost 4 bases, with 17 bases spanning the gap. Germline V gene data show CDR1 as MNHEY and CDR2 as SMNVEV (reference sequence). CDR3 size: 15 residues. The CDR3 nucleotides are TGTGCCAGCAGTCCCTGGGGGGCGAGGTCCACTGAAGCTTTCTTT. Translation: CASSPWGARSTEAFF.

The J gene is TRBJ1-1, the V gene TRBV7-2; D is perhaps TRBD1 (6 bases). Between the trimmed V and J ends, which lost 0 bases and 0 bases, there was a span of 14 bases. CDR3 length equals 17 residues. Germline loops: CDR1 SGHTA, CDR2 FQGNSA. CDR3 sequence reads: CASSLAAGVRMNTEAFF. CDR3 nucleotide sequence: TGTGCCAGCAGCTTAGCAGCAGGGGTGCGAATGAACACTGAAGCTTTCTTT.

This chain connects TRBV7-3 to TRBJ2-5; 9 bases match TRBD1. Germline values: CDR1 SGHTA, CDR2 FQGTGA. The trim removed 4 bases at V and 5 bases at J, leaving 8 bases unmatched. The CDR3 spans 15 residues. Here the CDR3 reads CASSYGTGRVETQYF. DNA for the CDR3: TGTGCCAGCAGCTACGGGACAGGGCGGGTGGAGACCCAGTACTTC.

The chain uses TRBV5-1 and TRBJ1-1; the D is unclear. Looked up from germline, CDR1 is SGHRS and CDR2 is YFSETQ. Trimming took 0 bases from V and 0 from J, leaving 12 bases between them. This CDR3 spans 16 amino acids. CDR3 in amino acids: CASSLGPGRMNTEAFF. CDR3 bases: TGCGCCAGCAGCTTGGGCCCTGGCAGGATGAACACTGAAGCTTTCTTT.

The chain couples TRBV7-2 to TRBJ1-2; D gene unclear. From germline, CDR1 is SGHTA and CDR2 FQGNSA. This CDR3 has 13 residues. Trimming left V 6 bases short and J 4 bases short, with 12 bases between. CDR3 DNA sequence: TGTGCCAGCAGTTACGACAAAGCCTATGGCTACACCTTC. Amino acids: CASSYDKAYGYTF.

The chain uses TRBV20-1 and TRBJ2-6; D gene uncertain. This CDR3 is built from 13 residues. The germline CDR1 and CDR2 sequences are DFQATT and SNEGSKA (reference sequence). V was cut by 3 bases and J by 4 bases, with 7 bases left in between. CDR3: CSASAGGANVLTF. CDR3 DNA: TGCAGTGCTAGTGCTGGAGGGGCCAACGTCCTGACTTTC.

V gene TRBV3-1 (or the pseudogene TRBV3-2) combines with J gene TRBJ1-1; no clear D gene. The germline V gene encodes CDR1 LGHDT and CDR2 YNNKEL (reference sequence). The V and J ends lost 7 bases and 0 bases respectively, with 18 bases between them. This CDR3 has 16 amino acids. This chain's CDR3 is CASTPRGLEMNTEAFF. Written as DNA, the CDR3 is TGTGCCAGCACCCCCCGGGGTTTAGAGATGAACACTGAAGCTTTCTTT.

J is TRBJ1-2 and V is TRBV2; no clear D gene. The CDR3 is 14 residues long. Trimming shortened V by 6 bases and J by 2 bases, and 13 bases separated the two germline ends. The germline gives CDR1 SNHLY, CDR2 FYNNEI. The CDR3 reads CASRREEGNYGYTF. In nucleotides, the CDR3 is TGTGCCAGCAGGAGGGAGGAAGGGAACTATGGCTACACCTTC.

The CDR3 region is CASRPDTGELFF. Here the CDR3 DNA reads TGTGCCAGCAGACCGGATACCGGGGAGCTGTTTTTT. The rearrangement uses TRBV12-3 or TRBV12-4 and TRBJ2-2, with D unclear. The CDR3 spans 12 residues. The V end lost 6 bases, the J end lost 5 bases, and 7 bases lay between the germline ends.

The J gene is TRBJ2-5, the V gene TRBV30; D gene unclear. V gave up 2 bases and J gave up 5 bases, with 12 bases separating them. CDR1 and CDR2 (germline): GTSNPN, SVGIG (reference sequence). The CDR3 has 13 residues. The CDR3 is CAWSLGSAETQYF. CDR3 DNA sequence: TGTGCCTGGAGTCTGGGTTCGGCGGAGACCCAGTACTTC.

V and J are TRBV7-2 and TRBJ2-7; D call uncertain. The CDR3 loop spans 13 amino acids. The ends were cut back, 1 base at V and 7 bases at J, with 11 bases in the middle. Germline V gene sequence: CDR1 SGHTA, CDR2 FQGNSA. DNA of the CDR3: TGTGCCAGCAGCTTAGGGTCCCAGAGGGAGCAGTACGTC. This codes for CASSLGSQREQYV.

The chain recombines TRBV6-5 with TRBJ2-4; D unresolved. The V and J ends lost 7 bases and 2 bases respectively, with 9 bases between them. This CDR3 is 13 amino acids long. Looked up from germline, CDR1 is MNHEY and CDR2 is SVGAGI. The CDR3 DNA reads TGTGCCAGCAAGGGTCTGTCCAAAAACATTCAGTACTTC. Amino acids: CASKGLSKNIQYF.

The V gene is TRBV24-1, the J gene TRBJ2-7, with 7 bases identical to TRBD1. Germline loops: CDR1 KGHDR, CDR2 SFDVKD. The CDR3 is 16 amino acids. V shed 8 bases, J shed 4 bases, and the junction held 16 bases outside the gene matches. CDR3 loop: CATTGYMGQKLYEQYV. CDR3 DNA sequence: TGTGCCACCACCGGGTACATGGGACAGAAACTTTACGAGCAGTACGTC.

The chain couples TRBV3-1 (or the pseudogene TRBV3-2) to TRBJ2-4; D perhaps matches TRBD1 (6 bases). The CDR3 sequence is 15 residues long. Trimming shortened V by 6 bases and J by 6 bases, and 18 bases separated the two germline ends. Germline CDR1 reads LGHDT; CDR2 reads YNNKEL (reference sequence). CDR3: CASSPFGGGLNIQYF. CDR3 DNA: TGTGCCAGCAGTCCTTTCGGTGGGGGCCTAAACATTCAGTACTTC.

The chain couples TRBV18 to TRBJ1-1; the D is unclear. Looked up from germline, CDR1 is KGHSH and CDR2 is LQKENI. Trimming stripped 3 bases from V and 4 bases from J, with 9 bases between. CDR3 size: 13 residues. The chain's CDR3 is CASSPGRSTEAFF. DNA of the CDR3: TGTGCCAGCTCACCGGGAAGGTCCACTGAAGCTTTCTTT.

The chain links TRBV28 to TRBJ2-1, with TRBD1 identical over 9 bases. Trimming took 5 bases from V and 5 from J; bases not matched to a gene: 4. Per the germline V gene, CDR1 is MDHEN and CDR2 is SYDVKM. The length of the CDR3 is 14 residues. CDR3 sequence (DNA): TGTGCCAGCAGTGTACAGGGGGCGGACAATGAGCAGTTCTTC. It specifies CASSVQGADNEQFF.

The chain joins TRBV11-2 to TRBJ2-1; D is undetermined. V was pared by 0 bases and J by 1 base, with 10 bases between. The CDR3 has 16 amino acids. Germline V gene sequence: CDR1 SGHAT, CDR2 FQNNGV. In DNA, the CDR3 is TGTGCCAGCAGCTTAGATGGGCGTTCTTCCTACAATGAGCAGTTCTTC. Its protein product is CASSLDGRSSYNEQFF.

The CDR3 DNA reads as TGTGCCAGCAGTGAGGGCATACTGACCGGGGAGCTGTTTTTT. Its translation is CASSEGILTGELFF. The rearrangement uses TRBV6-1 and TRBJ2-2; D unclear. Per germline, CDR1 MNHNS and CDR2 SASEGT. This CDR3 spans 14 amino acids. V lost 3 bases to trimming and J lost 5 bases, with 10 bases between them.

The chain uses TRBV5-1 and TRBJ2-2, with D tentatively TRBD2 (5 bases). Trimming took 0 bases from V and 0 from J, leaving 6 bases between them. Germline CDR1 reads SGHRS; CDR2 reads YFSETQ. This CDR3 has 15 amino acids. CDR3 sequence (DNA): TGCGCCAGCAGCTTGGGGCGGGCGAACACCGGGGAGCTGTTTTTT. It codes for CASSLGRANTGELFF.

This clone was seen only once. The chain uses TRBV5-1 and TRBJ1-1; the D is unclear. V was shortened by 0 bases and J by 6 bases, with 9 bases between the two germline ends. This CDR3 spans 13 amino acids. Germline lookup yields CDR1 SGHRS and CDR2 YFSETQ. The CDR3 DNA follows: TGCGCCAGCAGCTTGGGCCCGTTCTCTGAAGCTTTCTTT. Residues: CASSLGPFSEAFF.